This T cell receptor (beta chain) emerged from a study of T cell repertoires in cytomegalovirus infection. At the level of the study: Public signatures in TCR beta pointed to CMV infection and matching HLA type.

Study-wide results and limits: Clonotype analysis showed dominance of the ex vivo response by HLA-C-restricted CMV-specific TCR beta clonotypes.

TCRdb re-called the reads through MiXCR, storing one row per CDR3 protein. The sample carries about 360,000 distinct CDR3 sequences, roughly 18% recorded once. For this clonotype: Its antigen is unknown.

J gave up 4 bases and V 0 bases, and 11 bases lay outside the gene matches. Germline values: CDR1 SGHRS, CDR2 YFSETQ. This CDR3 region has 17 residues. The chain couples TRBV5-1 to TRBJ2-7, with 9 bases matching TRBD1. The receptor's source is a human donor in good health (CMV status not recorded). Some clones in this sample may be carry-over from other donors' samples. The specimen sequenced was PBMCs. The DNA for the CDR3 is TGCGCCAGCAGCTTGGGTTTAAGGGACAGGGACTTATACGAGCAGTACTTC. It encodes CASSLGLRDRDLYEQYF.